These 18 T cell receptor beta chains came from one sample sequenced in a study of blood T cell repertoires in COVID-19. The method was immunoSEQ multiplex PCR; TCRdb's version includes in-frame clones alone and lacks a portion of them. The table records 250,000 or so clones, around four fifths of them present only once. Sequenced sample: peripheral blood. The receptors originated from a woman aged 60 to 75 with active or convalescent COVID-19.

DNA for the CDR3: TGTGCCAGCAGCCAAGAGTTGGGGCGAAGACTTAGCTCCTATAATTCACCCCTCCACTTT. Translating it yields CASSQELGRRLSSYNSPLHF. The chain employs TRBV3-1 (or the pseudogene TRBV3-2) and TRBJ1-6, with D tentatively TRBD1 (5 bases). The germline CDR1 and CDR2 sequences are LGHDT and YNNKEL (reference sequence). V was cut by 0 bases and J by 0 bases, with 18 bases left in between. The length of the CDR3 is 20 residues.

CDR3 in DNA: TGTGCCAGCAGCTTAGACGGGAGTGGGCTTTCCTACAATGAGCAGTTCTTC. Residues: CASSLDGSGLSYNEQFF. This chain links TRBV7-9 with TRBJ2-1, with a possible D match to TRBD2 (6 bases). V lost 1 base and J lost 1, with 14 bases in between. Germline V gene data show CDR1 as SEHNR and CDR2 as FQNEAQ (reference sequence). This CDR3 contains 17 residues.

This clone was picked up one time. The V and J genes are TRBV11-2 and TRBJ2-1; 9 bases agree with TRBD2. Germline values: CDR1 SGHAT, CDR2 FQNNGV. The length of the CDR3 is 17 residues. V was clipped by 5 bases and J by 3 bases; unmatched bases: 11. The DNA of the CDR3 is TGTGCCAGCAGCCCGCGGGGGGGCGGGGGCAACTACAATGAGCAGTTCTTC. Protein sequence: CASSPRGGGGNYNEQFF.

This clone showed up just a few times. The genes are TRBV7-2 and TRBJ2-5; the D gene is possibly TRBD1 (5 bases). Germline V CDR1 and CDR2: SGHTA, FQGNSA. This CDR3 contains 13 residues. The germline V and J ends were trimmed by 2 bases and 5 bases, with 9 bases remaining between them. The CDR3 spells CASSLTGGETQYF. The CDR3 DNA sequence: TGTGCCAGCAGCTTAACAGGTGGGGAGACCCAGTACTTC. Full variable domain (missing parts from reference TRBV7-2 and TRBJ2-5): GAGVSQSPSNKVTEKGKDVELRCDPISGHTALYWYRQSLGQGLEFLIYFQGNSAPDKSGLPSDRFSAERTGGSVSTLTIQRTQQEDSAVYLCASSLTGGETQYFGPGTRLLVL.

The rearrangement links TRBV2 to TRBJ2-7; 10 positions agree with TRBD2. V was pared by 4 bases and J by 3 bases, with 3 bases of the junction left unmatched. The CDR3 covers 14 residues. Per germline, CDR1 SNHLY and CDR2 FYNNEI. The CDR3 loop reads CASSGPSGSYEQYF. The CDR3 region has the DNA TGTGCCAGCAGTGGTCCTAGCGGGAGCTACGAGCAGTACTTC.

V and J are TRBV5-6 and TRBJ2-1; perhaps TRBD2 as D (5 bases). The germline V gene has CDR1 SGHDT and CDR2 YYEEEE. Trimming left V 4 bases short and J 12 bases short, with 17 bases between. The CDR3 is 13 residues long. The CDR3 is CASSGWEMLGQFF. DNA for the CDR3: TGTGCCAGCAGCGGTTGGGAGATGTTAGGGCAGTTCTTC.

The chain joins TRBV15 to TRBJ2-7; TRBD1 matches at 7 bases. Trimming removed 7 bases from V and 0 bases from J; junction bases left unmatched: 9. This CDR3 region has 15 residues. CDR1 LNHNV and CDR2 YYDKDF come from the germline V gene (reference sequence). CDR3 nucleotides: TGTGCCACCAACAAACAGGGGCGCTCCTCCTACGAGCAGTACGTC. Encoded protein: CATNKQGRSSYEQYV.

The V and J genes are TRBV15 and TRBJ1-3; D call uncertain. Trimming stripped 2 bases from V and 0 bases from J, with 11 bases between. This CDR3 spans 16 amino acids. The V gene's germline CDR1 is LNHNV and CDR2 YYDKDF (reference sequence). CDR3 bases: TGTGCCACCAGCAGAACTGCGGCTACCTCTGGAAACACCATATATTTT. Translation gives CATSRTAATSGNTIYF.

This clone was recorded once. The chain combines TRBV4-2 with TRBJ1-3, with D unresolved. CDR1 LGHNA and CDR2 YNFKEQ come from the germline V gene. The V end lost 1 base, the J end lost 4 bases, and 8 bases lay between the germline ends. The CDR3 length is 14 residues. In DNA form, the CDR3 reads TGTGCCAGCAGCCAAGTAGGGAGCGGAAACACCATATATTTT. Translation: CASSQVGSGNTIYF.

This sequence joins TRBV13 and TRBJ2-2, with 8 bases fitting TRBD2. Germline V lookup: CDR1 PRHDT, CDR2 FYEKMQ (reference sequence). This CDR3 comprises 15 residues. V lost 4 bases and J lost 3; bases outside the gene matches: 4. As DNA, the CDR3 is TGTGCCAGCAGCTGGAGCGGGGGTGACACCGGGGAGCTGTTTTTT. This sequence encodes CASSWSGGDTGELFF.

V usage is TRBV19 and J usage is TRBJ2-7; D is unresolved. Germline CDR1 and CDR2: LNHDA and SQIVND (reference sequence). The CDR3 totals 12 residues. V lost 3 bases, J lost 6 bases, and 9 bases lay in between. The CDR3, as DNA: TGTGCCAGTAGTATCTCGGGTACCGAGCAGTACTTC. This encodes CASSISGTEQYF.

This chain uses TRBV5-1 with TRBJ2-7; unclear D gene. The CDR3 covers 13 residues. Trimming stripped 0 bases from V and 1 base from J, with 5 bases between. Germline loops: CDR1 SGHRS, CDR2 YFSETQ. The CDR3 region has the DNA TGCGCCAGCAGCTTGGGGGCTTCCTACGAGCAGTACTTC. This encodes CASSLGASYEQYF.

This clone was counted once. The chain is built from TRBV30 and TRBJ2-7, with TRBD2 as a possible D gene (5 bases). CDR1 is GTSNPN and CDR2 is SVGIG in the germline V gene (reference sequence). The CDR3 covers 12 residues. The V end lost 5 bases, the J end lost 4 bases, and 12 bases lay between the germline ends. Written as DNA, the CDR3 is TGTGCCTGGGTTCTAGCTTCGTACGAGCAGTACTTC. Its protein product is CAWVLASYEQYF.

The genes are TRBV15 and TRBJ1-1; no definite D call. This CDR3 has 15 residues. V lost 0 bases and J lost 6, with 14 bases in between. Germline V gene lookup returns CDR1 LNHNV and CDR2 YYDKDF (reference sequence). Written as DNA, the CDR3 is TGTGCCACCAGCAGAGAGGTTCCGGGAGGGTCTGAAGCTTTCTTT. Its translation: CATSREVPGGSEAFF.

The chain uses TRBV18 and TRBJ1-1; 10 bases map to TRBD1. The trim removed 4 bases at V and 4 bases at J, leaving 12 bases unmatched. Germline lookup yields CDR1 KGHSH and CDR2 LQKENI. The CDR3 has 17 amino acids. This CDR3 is CASSHDRGHQLFTEAFF. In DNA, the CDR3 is TGTGCCAGCTCACACGACAGGGGGCATCAATTATTCACTGAAGCTTTCTTT.

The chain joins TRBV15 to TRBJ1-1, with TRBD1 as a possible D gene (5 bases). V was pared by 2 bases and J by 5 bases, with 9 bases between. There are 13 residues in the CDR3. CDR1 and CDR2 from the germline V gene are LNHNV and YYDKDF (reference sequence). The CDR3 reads CATSRQGRTEAFF. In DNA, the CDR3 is TGTGCCACCAGCAGACAGGGCAGGACTGAAGCTTTCTTT.

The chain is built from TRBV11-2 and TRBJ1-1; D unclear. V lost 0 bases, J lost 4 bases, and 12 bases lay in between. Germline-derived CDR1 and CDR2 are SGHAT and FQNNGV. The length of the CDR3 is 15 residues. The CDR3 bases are TGTGCCAGCAGCTTAGAGGCCCCCTCATTCACTGAAGCTTTCTTT. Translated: CASSLEAPSFTEAFF.

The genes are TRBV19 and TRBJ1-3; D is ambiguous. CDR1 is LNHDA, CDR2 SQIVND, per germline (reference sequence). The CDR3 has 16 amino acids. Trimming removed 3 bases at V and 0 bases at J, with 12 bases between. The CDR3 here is CASSIRTGISGNTIYF. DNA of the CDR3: TGTGCCAGTAGTATCCGGACGGGGATCTCTGGAAACACCATATATTTT.